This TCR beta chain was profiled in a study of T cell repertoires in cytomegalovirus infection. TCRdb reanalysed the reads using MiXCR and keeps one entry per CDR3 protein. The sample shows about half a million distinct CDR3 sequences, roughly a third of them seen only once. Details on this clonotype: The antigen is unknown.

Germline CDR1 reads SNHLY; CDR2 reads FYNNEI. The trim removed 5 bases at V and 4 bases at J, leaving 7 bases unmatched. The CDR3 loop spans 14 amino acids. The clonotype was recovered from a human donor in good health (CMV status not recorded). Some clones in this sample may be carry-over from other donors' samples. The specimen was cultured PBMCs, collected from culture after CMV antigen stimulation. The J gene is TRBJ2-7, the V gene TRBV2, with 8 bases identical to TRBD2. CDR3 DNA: TGTGCCAGCAGTACCGGGACTAGTGAGTACGAGCAGTACTTC. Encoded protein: CASSTGTSEYEQYF.